The rows below give T cell receptor beta chains drawn from one sample of a study of shared clonotypes between healthy human individuals. The assay was immunoSEQ multiplex PCR, and TCRdb's table has in-frame clones only and misses some. This table holds roughly 640,000 clones, roughly 70% found once. Sequencing was carried out using memory CD4+ T cells sorted from blood. The origin of the receptors is a woman aged 30 to 39 in good health. The CDR3 runs from the conserved cysteine through the conserved F or W. The order of the fields is clone size, J gene, V gene, D gene, CDR3 DNA, CDR3 protein. A D gene is named only where the DNA matches it firmly. A clone size is listed for some rows: how often the clone was seen (once, few, many), or a class if it is expanded.

clone_size: -
j_call: TRBJ1-6
v_call: TRBV7-2
d_call: TRBD1
cdr3_nt: TGTGCCAGCAGCCCTCGAATAACCCGCCGGACAGGGGGCTCACCCCTCCACTTT
cdr3_aa: CASSPRITRRTGGSPLHF

clone_size: -
j_call: TRBJ2-7
v_call: TRBV5-1
d_call: -
cdr3_nt: TGCGCCAGCAGCTTGGACAGGGTCGGCCACGAGCAGTACTTC
cdr3_aa: CASSLDRVGHEQYF

clone_size: -
j_call: TRBJ1-5
v_call: TRBV20-1
d_call: -
cdr3_nt: TGCAGTGCTGAGTACAATCAGCCCCAGCATTTT
cdr3_aa: CSAEYNQPQHF

clone_size: few
j_call: TRBJ2-7
v_call: TRBV27
d_call: -
cdr3_nt: TGTGCCAGCAAACTATCGACGGTTGGACCCTACGAGCAGTACTTC
cdr3_aa: CASKLSTVGPYEQYF

clone_size: -
j_call: TRBJ1-2
v_call: TRBV10-2
d_call: -
cdr3_nt: TGCGCCAGCAGTGACTGGGGCTATGGCTACACCTTC
cdr3_aa: CASSDWGYGYTF

clone_size: -
j_call: TRBJ1-4
v_call: TRBV27
d_call: -
cdr3_nt: TGTGCCAGCAGTTTATCCGGGGGGCGATCGAAAACTAATGAAAAACTGTTTTTT
cdr3_aa: CASSLSGGRSKTNEKLFF

clone_size: once
j_call: TRBJ2-7
v_call: TRBV11-2
d_call: -
cdr3_nt: TGTGCCAGCAGCTTAGGCGGACAAACCTACGAGCAGTACTTC
cdr3_aa: CASSLGGQTYEQYF

clone_size: -
j_call: TRBJ2-3
v_call: TRBV4-2
d_call: -
cdr3_nt: TGTGCCAGCAGTCAAGAGGTCGGTATCGGGGATACGCAGTATTTT
cdr3_aa: CASSQEVGIGDTQYF

clone_size: -
j_call: TRBJ2-7
v_call: TRBV7-9
d_call: TRBD2
cdr3_nt: TGTGCCAGCAGCCGAACGGGACTAGCGGGCCGAAGCTCCTACGAGCAGTACTTC
cdr3_aa: CASSRTGLAGRSSYEQYF

clone_size: -
j_call: TRBJ1-1
v_call: TRBV13
d_call: TRBD1
cdr3_nt: TGTGCCAGCAGCTTAATCCTATACAGGGGCAGTAAGATAAGGCGCACTGAAGCTTTCTTT
cdr3_aa: CASSLILYRGSKIRRTEAFF

clone_size: -
j_call: TRBJ2-5
v_call: TRBV7-9
d_call: -
cdr3_nt: TGTGCCAGCAGCTTAGGGGAACAGCCCCCTGCTGAGACCCAGTACTTC
cdr3_aa: CASSLGEQPPAETQYF

clone_size: -
j_call: TRBJ2-1
v_call: TRBV7-9
d_call: TRBD2
cdr3_nt: TGTGCCAGCAGTACTAGCGGGAGTATTTCCTACAATGAGCAGTTCTTC
cdr3_aa: CASSTSGSISYNEQFF

clone_size: -
j_call: TRBJ2-7
v_call: TRBV4-1
d_call: -
cdr3_nt: TGCGCCAGCAGCCATTTCATCCGGAGACCCTCCTCCTACGAGCAGTACTTC
cdr3_aa: CASSHFIRRPSSYEQYF

clone_size: few
j_call: TRBJ1-4
v_call: TRBV28
d_call: TRBD1
cdr3_nt: TGTGCCAGCAGGTCTTTTGCCGGGACAGATAATGAAAAACTGTTTTTT
cdr3_aa: CASRSFAGTDNEKLFF

clone_size: -
j_call: TRBJ1-3
v_call: TRBV28
d_call: -
cdr3_nt: TGTGCCACCTCCCGGTTACGGACTGGAAACACCATATATTTT
cdr3_aa: CATSRLRTGNTIYF

clone_size: once
j_call: TRBJ2-1
v_call: TRBV11-2
d_call: -
cdr3_nt: TGTGCCAGCAGCTCCAACGACTATCTCACCGGTATACGCTATGAGCAGTTCTTC
cdr3_aa: CASSSNDYLTGIRYEQFF

clone_size: -
j_call: TRBJ1-2
v_call: TRBV10-2
d_call: -
cdr3_nt: TGCGCCAGCACGCCCCGGGGGATTAACTATGGCTACACCTTC
cdr3_aa: CASTPRGINYGYTF

clone_size: -
j_call: TRBJ2-1
v_call: TRBV28
d_call: TRBD2
cdr3_nt: TGTGCCAGCAGTTCAGCACTAGCGGGACGGGAGCAGTTCTTC
cdr3_aa: CASSSALAGREQFF

clone_size: -
j_call: TRBJ2-7
v_call: TRBV27
d_call: TRBD2
cdr3_nt: TGTGCCAGCAGTTGGCGGGAGGTGTTTCCGTACGAGCAGTACTTC
cdr3_aa: CASSWREVFPYEQYF

clone_size: -
j_call: TRBJ1-2
v_call: TRBV7-8
d_call: -
cdr3_nt: TGTGCCAGCAGCTTAGACCCAGGGGCCTCGATCGGCTACACCTTC
cdr3_aa: CASSLDPGASIGYTF

clone_size: few
j_call: TRBJ2-1
v_call: TRBV30
d_call: -
cdr3_nt: TGTGCTCCTCACGGAGGGACCTCCTACAATGAGCAGTTCTTC
cdr3_aa: CAPHGGTSYNEQFF

clone_size: -
j_call: TRBJ2-1
v_call: TRBV11-2
d_call: TRBD2
cdr3_nt: TGTGCCAGCAGCCCCACCCAGGGAAGCGGGATGGGCAATGAGCAGTTCTTC
cdr3_aa: CASSPTQGSGMGNEQFF

clone_size: few
j_call: TRBJ2-3
v_call: TRBV7-2
d_call: TRBD2
cdr3_nt: TGTGCCAGCAGCTTGACTAGCGGGAGGCTGGGCACAGATACGCAGTATTTT
cdr3_aa: CASSLTSGRLGTDTQYF

clone_size: -
j_call: TRBJ1-5
v_call: TRBV19
d_call: TRBD1
cdr3_nt: TGTGCCAGTAGTCACCATTCTCGCGACAGGGGGAAAAGGGGCAATCAGCCCCAGCATTTT
cdr3_aa: CASSHHSRDRGKRGNQPQHF

clone_size: once
j_call: TRBJ2-2
v_call: TRBV5-1
d_call: TRBD1
cdr3_nt: TGCGCCAGCAGCTTGGTCAGGGGGCCTGCCGGGGAGCTGTTTTTT
cdr3_aa: CASSLVRGPAGELFF

clone_size: -
j_call: TRBJ1-1
v_call: TRBV23-1
d_call: -
cdr3_nt: TGCGCCAGCAGCTCGGACACCAAGAGAATGAACACTGAAGCTTTCTTT
cdr3_aa: CASSSDTKRMNTEAFF

clone_size: -
j_call: TRBJ2-2
v_call: TRBV5-4
d_call: -
cdr3_nt: TGTGCCAGCAGCGGGGTTAGGGTCGCCGGGGAGCTGTTTTTT
cdr3_aa: CASSGVRVAGELFF

clone_size: -
j_call: TRBJ1-5
v_call: TRBV2
d_call: -
cdr3_nt: TGTGCCAGCAGTGAAGTCGGGACACAAAACAATCAGCCCCAGCATTTT
cdr3_aa: CASSEVGTQNNQPQHF